This TCR beta chain was observed in a study of cytomegalovirus exposure and HLA in healthy donors. The PCR contained 60 Vbeta and 13 Jbeta primers. Measured with immunoSEQ multiplex PCR; TCRdb has only the in-frame clones, and not every one. The repertoire table contains some 110,000 clones. A word on this clone: Its matching antigen is unknown.

This CDR3 comprises 15 residues. Germline CDR1 reads MDHEN; CDR2 reads SYDVKM. V lost 2 bases to trimming and J lost 4 bases, with 14 bases between them. Notes on the study in general: The study labeled 150 or so TCR beta chains cytomegalovirus-associated. Most observed TCR sequences were rare, whereas some public TCRs were detected in many donors.

Specimen: PBMCs. The TCR originated in a man aged 35 to 55 in good health and CMV-seropositive. V is TRBV28 and J is TRBJ1-2; maybe TRBD1 (5 bases). The CDR3 bases are TGTGCCAGCAGTTTAATAGCCGCGGGGGGCTATGGCTACACCTTC. Its translation is CASSLIAAGGYGYTF.